Listed below are T cell receptor beta chains from one sample, sequenced in a study of blood T cell repertoires in COVID-19. Method: immunoSEQ multiplex PCR; TCRdb's copy keeps in-frame clones and lacks some. The profile covers 43,000 or so clones, with about nine tenths appearing a single time and roughly 15% taken by the ten largest. The sequenced material came from peripheral blood. The source of these receptors is a man aged 55 to 70 with active or convalescent COVID-19. CDR3s include the opening cysteine and the closing phenylalanine or tryptophan. Fields, in order: V gene, J gene, clone size, D gene, CDR3 DNA, CDR3 protein. The D gene is left open where the match is weak. Not all rows give a size; the values are once, few, many and, for expanded clones, a class.

TRBV5-1	TRBJ1-2	NA	NA	TGCGCCAGCAGCCCGGACAGCTATGGCTACACCTTC	CASSPDSYGYTF
TRBV7-9	TRBJ2-3	NA	NA	TGTGCCAGCAGGCGGGGGGACAGCAGCACAGATACGCAGTATTTT	CASRRGDSSTDTQYF
TRBV7-8	TRBJ2-3	NA	TRBD2	TGTGCCAGCAGCTTACTCGGCGGGGGGGCGACAGATACGCAGTATTTT	CASSLLGGGATDTQYF
TRBV12-5	TRBJ2-3	NA	TRBD2	TGTGCTAGTGGTGAGGGACTAGAAGTTTTCACAGATACGCAGTATTTT	CASGEGLEVFTDTQYF
TRBV4-1	TRBJ1-2	NA	TRBD1	TGCGCCAGCAGCCAAGTCTCCGTCGGACAGGGGCAAATCTATGGCTACACCTTC	CASSQVSVGQGQIYGYTF
TRBV7-2	TRBJ2-3	NA	TRBD2	TGTGCCAGCAGCCCAGAAGGGATAGCGGGGAGCACAGATACGCAGTATTTT	CASSPEGIAGSTDTQYF
TRBV5-1	TRBJ2-3	NA	TRBD2	TGCGCCAGCACCACGGTAGCGGGGGCGAACACAGATACGCAGTATTTT	CASTTVAGANTDTQYF
TRBV19	TRBJ2-2	NA	NA	TGTGCCAGTAAAGGGGGGGGCTACACCGGGGAGCTGTTTTTT	CASKGGGYTGELFF
TRBV28	TRBJ1-2	NA	TRBD1	TGTGCCAGTGGACAGGCTTCAACTAACTATGGCTACACCTTC	CASGQASTNYGYTF
TRBV10-1	TRBJ2-1	few	NA	TGCGCCAGCAGTGATCAGACTCCGCCGGGGGATGAGCAGTTCTTC	CASSDQTPPGDEQFF
TRBV5-1	TRBJ2-1	NA	TRBD2	TGCGCCAGCAGCCCCTTAGCGGGGGGGCCGAGAAATGAGCAGTTCTTC	CASSPLAGGPRNEQFF
TRBV11-1	TRBJ2-7	NA	NA	TGTGCCAGCAGAATGAACAGCGGTTCCTACGAGCAGTACTTC	CASRMNSGSYEQYF
TRBV2	TRBJ2-1	few	NA	TGTGCCAGCAGTGGGAGCTCCTACAATGAGCAGTTCTTC	CASSGSSYNEQFF
TRBV6-5	TRBJ2-7	NA	NA	TGTGCCAGCAGCCCCGGGACTCCCTACGAGCAGTACTTC	CASSPGTPYEQYF
TRBV6-5	TRBJ1-5	medium-sized	TRBD1	TGTGCCAGCAGCCGCCGACAGGGGGATCTTCAGCCCCAGCATTTT	CASSRRQGDLQPQHF
TRBV9	TRBJ1-3	NA	NA	TGTGCCAGCAGCGCTCAGGGGATCTCTGGAAACACCATATATTTT	CASSAQGISGNTIYF
TRBV5-1	TRBJ1-4	NA	NA	TGCGCCAGCAGCTTGGGACAGGCTAATGAAAAACTGTTTTTT	CASSLGQANEKLFF
TRBV20-1	TRBJ1-6	NA	NA	TGCAGTGCTAGTGAAAGGCGGAGCTCCTATAATTCACCCCTCCACTTT	CSASERRSSYNSPLHF
TRBV7-2	TRBJ2-5	NA	TRBD2	TGTGCCAGCAGCTGGACTAGCGGGGTCCCCGAGACCCAGTACTTC	CASSWTSGVPETQYF
TRBV24-1	TRBJ2-1	once	TRBD2	TGTGCCACCAGTGCTGGGGGGGGGTGGAATGAGCAGTTCTTC	CATSAGGGWNEQFF
TRBV28	TRBJ1-2	once	NA	TGTGCCAGCAGCGAAGGAGTCGCTCTCTATGGCTACACCTTC	CASSEGVALYGYTF
TRBV7-9	TRBJ2-1	NA	TRBD1	TGTGCCAGCAGCTTATATCGGGACAGGGATTCTGAGCAGTTCTTC	CASSLYRDRDSEQFF
TRBV13	TRBJ1-2	NA	NA	TGTGCCAGCAGCTTAGGGGAGGTAACGAGGGGCTACACCTTC	CASSLGEVTRGYTF
TRBV6-2/TRBV6-3	TRBJ1-2	NA	TRBD1	TGTGCCAGCAGTTTCACAATAATACAGGGGGAGTATGGCTACACCTTC	CASSFTIIQGEYGYTF
TRBV30	TRBJ2-7	NA	TRBD2	TGTGCCTGGATCACCCGGGGGGGGGTTACCTACGAGCAGTACTTC	CAWITRGGVTYEQYF
TRBV19	TRBJ1-1	NA	NA	TGTGCCAGTAGGGGTTTGCAGGGGAACACTGAAGCTTTCTTT	CASRGLQGNTEAFF
TRBV24-1	TRBJ1-1	once	TRBD1	TGTGCCACCAGTGATAAGGTTACAGGGGAGTTAGCTTTCTTT	CATSDKVTGELAFF
TRBV2	TRBJ1-6	NA	TRBD1	TGTGCCAGCAGCTGGTTCGGACAGGGCAATTCACCCCTCCACTTT	CASSWFGQGNSPLHF
TRBV13	TRBJ1-1	NA	NA	TGTGCCAGCAGCTCCACGATGGGGAGGGCCACTGAAGCTTTCTTT	CASSSTMGRATEAFF
TRBV28	TRBJ1-5	NA	TRBD1	TGTGCCAGCAGTTTAAATCGACAGGGGGCAGGGCAGCCCCAGCATTTT	CASSLNRQGAGQPQHF
TRBV6-6	TRBJ1-3	NA	NA	TGTGCCAGCAGTCCCCTCCGGGGGGCGTTTGAGGGAAACACCATATATTTT	CASSPLRGAFEGNTIYF